This TCR beta chain stems from a study of early stage breast cancer tumors. Study overall: Each sample averaged approximately 9.6-fold read coverage. Findings and caveats of the study: Commonly generated sequences made up most enriched TCRB sequences shared between patients.

Between the trimmed V and J ends, which lost 1 base and 3 bases, there was a span of 9 bases. The CDR3 consists of 14 residues. Germline V gene sequence: CDR1 SGHVS, CDR2 FQNEAQ. Sequencing was performed with immunoSEQ multiplex PCR; in TCRdb, only in-frame clones are kept and a portion is missing. The sample records approximately 33,000 clones, 70% to 75% being singletons. Of note for this clone: Its specificity is unknown.

The chain uses TRBV7-8 and TRBJ1-1; D is undetermined. Sample: blood. This receptor was obtained from a person aged 35-49 years with breast cancer. Here the CDR3 DNA reads TGTGCCAGCAGCTTAGTACCGGAGTACACTGAAGCTTTCTTT. As protein: CASSLVPEYTEAFF.